This T cell receptor (beta chain) was sequenced during a study of blood T cell repertoires in COVID-19. Study-wide context: The cDNA or gDNA used as material had been derived from T cells, B-cell-depleted T cells, or PBMCs.

Source study methods: The authors estimated nucleated cell counts from reference gene primer amplification. Sequenced by immunoSEQ multiplex PCR; TCRdb stores in-frame clones only, minus some. Clone size and V and J calls were adopted from that table, with D and trimming inferred from the DNA. The sample records about 280,000 clones, 70% to 90% being singletons. CDR3 size: 14 residues. V shed 6 bases, J shed 3 bases, and the junction held 7 bases outside the gene matches. Germline loops: CDR1 MNHEY, CDR2 SVGAGI. Participants, about 18 to 100 years old, spanned around 25 US areas. This sequence joins TRBV6-5 and TRBJ2-7, with 8 positions matching TRBD1. The sample consisted of PBMCs or T cells enriched from blood (not recorded which). This clonotype was sampled from a woman in her 30s with acute COVID-19. The CDR3 protein is CASSKGGTGYEQYF. CDR3 nucleotide sequence: TGTGCCAGCAGCAAAGGCGGGACAGGCTACGAGCAGTACTTC.